This is a list of T cell receptor beta chains from one sample in a study of cytotoxic CD8 clonotypes in ibrutinib-treated CLL. Using immunoSEQ multiplex PCR, the repertoire was profiled, and TCRdb retains in-frame clones only, with some absent. The sample has roughly 42,000 clones; approximately 65% are singletons. The source was PBMCs, collected after 24 months of ibrutinib treatment. The receptor set was obtained from a human donor with chronic lymphocytic leukemia. Each CDR3 is given with its conserved first and last residue. The D gene is left open where the match is weak. The listing skips clone size in some rows; elsewhere it reads once, few, many or a size class.

d_gene,abundance,j_gene,v_gene,CDR3aa,CDR3nt
TRBD1,once,TRBJ2-7,TRBV4-1,CASSHNPGTGRYEQYF,TGCGCCAGCAGCCATAATCCCGGGACAGGGCGCTACGAGCAGTACTTC
.,.,TRBJ1-3,TRBV5-1,CASSLAGGNTIYF,TGCGCCAGCAGCTTGGCCGGGGGAAACACCATATATTTT
TRBD1,.,TRBJ2-7,TRBV9,CASSPHTGGSYEQYF,TGTGCCAGCAGCCCCCACACAGGGGGCTCCTACGAGCAGTACTTC
TRBD1,.,TRBJ2-7,TRBV18,CASSYLRDRGHEQYF,TGTGCCAGCTCTTATCTCCGGGACAGGGGGCACGAGCAGTACTTC
.,.,TRBJ2-3,TRBV7-3,CASSFAGSTDTQYF,TGTGCCAGCAGCTTCGCGGGTAGCACAGATACGCAGTATTTT
.,few,TRBJ2-2,TRBV10-2,CASSERGSGELFF,TGCGCCAGCAGTGAGCGGGGCTCCGGGGAGCTGTTTTTT
.,.,TRBJ2-3,TRBV7-6,CASSTGTLHTDTQYF,TGTGCCAGCAGCACCGGGACACTTCACACCGATACGCAGTATTTT
.,.,TRBJ1-2,TRBV7-6,CASSPRGKGYTF,TGTGCCAGCAGCCCTAGGGGGAAAGGCTACACCTTC
.,.,TRBJ2-7,TRBV30,CAWTPGKSYEQYF,TGTGCCTGGACTCCAGGGAAAAGCTACGAGCAGTACTTC
.,.,TRBJ2-3,TRBV29-1,CSVDRGTDTQYF,TGCAGCGTTGACAGGGGCACAGATACGCAGTATTTT
.,.,TRBJ1-1,TRBV7-8,CASSLEGPTEAFF,TGTGCCAGCAGCTTAGAGGGGCCCACTGAAGCTTTCTTT
.,.,TRBJ1-3,TRBV15,CATSIGGTGNTIYF,TGTGCCACCAGCATAGGGGGAACTGGAAACACCATATATTTT
.,once,TRBJ1-1,TRBV11-3,CASSLDGENTEAFF,TGTGCCAGCAGCTTAGATGGGGAGAACACTGAAGCTTTCTTT
.,once,TRBJ1-2,TRBV2,CASSEQGYGYTF,TGTGCCAGCAGTGAACAGGGGTATGGCTACACCTTC